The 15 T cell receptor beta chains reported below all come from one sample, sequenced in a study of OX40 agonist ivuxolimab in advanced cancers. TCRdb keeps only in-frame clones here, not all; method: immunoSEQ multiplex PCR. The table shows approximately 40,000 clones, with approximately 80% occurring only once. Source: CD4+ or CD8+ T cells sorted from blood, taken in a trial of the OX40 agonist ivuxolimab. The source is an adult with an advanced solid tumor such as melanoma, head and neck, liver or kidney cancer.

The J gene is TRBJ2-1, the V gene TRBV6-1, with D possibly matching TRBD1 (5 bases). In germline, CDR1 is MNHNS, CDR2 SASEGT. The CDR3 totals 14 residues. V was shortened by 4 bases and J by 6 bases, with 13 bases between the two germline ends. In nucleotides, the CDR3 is TGTGCCAGCAGTGTTAGGGGTGTCGGCAATGAGCAGTTCTTC. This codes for CASSVRGVGNEQFF.

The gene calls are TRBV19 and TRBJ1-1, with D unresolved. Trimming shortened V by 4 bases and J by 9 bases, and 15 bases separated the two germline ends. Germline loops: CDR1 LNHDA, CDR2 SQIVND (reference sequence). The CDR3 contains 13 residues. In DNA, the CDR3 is TGTGCCAGTAGTACCCCCGGAACGCTACAAGCTTTCTTT. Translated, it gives CASSTPGTLQAFF.

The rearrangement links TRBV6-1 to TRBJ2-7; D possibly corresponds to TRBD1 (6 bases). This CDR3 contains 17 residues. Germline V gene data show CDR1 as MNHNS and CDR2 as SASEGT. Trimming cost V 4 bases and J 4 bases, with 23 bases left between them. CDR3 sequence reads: CASSAAGSGTLTYEQYF. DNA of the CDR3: TGTGCCAGCAGTGCAGCCGGATCGGGGACACTTACTTACGAGCAGTACTTC.

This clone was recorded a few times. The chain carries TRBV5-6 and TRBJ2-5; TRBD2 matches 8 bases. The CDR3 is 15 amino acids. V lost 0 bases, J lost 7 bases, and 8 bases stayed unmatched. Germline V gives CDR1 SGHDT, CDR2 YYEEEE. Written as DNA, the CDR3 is TGTGCCAGCAGCTTGGAGGGAGGCCGGGAGGGGACCCAGTACTTC. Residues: CASSLEGGREGTQYF.

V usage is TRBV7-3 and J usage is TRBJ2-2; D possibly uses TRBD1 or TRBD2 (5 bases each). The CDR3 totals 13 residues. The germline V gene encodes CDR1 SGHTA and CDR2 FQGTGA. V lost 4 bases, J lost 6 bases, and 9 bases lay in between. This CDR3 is CASSWDGPGELFF. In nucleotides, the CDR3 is TGTGCCAGCAGCTGGGACGGGCCCGGGGAGCTGTTTTTT. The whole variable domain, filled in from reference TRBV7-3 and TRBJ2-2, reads GAGVSQTPSNKVTEKGKYVELRCDPISGHTALYWYRQSLGQGPEFLIYFQGTGAADDSGLPNDRFFAVRPEGSVSTLKIQRTERGDSAVYLCASSWDGPGELFFGEGSRLTVL.

The CDR3 sequence is CASSSTGFGKETQYF. DNA for the CDR3: TGTGCCAGCAGCAGCACAGGGTTTGGTAAAGAGACCCAGTACTTC. This chain links TRBV7-8 with TRBJ2-5, with a tentative D call TRBD1 (6 bases). The germline CDR1 and CDR2 sequences are SGHVS and FQNEAQ. The CDR3 runs 15 residues. The ends were cut back, 5 bases at V and 3 bases at J, with 16 bases in the middle.

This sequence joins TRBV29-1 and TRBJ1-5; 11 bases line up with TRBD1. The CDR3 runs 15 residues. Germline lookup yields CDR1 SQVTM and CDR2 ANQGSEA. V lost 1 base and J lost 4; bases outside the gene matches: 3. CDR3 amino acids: CSVEVGTGGNQPQHF. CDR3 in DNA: TGCAGCGTTGAAGTCGGGACAGGGGGTAATCAGCCCCAGCATTTT.

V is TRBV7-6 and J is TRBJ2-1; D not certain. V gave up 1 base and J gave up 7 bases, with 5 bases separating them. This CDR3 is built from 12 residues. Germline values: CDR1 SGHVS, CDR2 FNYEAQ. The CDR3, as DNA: TGTGCCAGCAGCTTAGGCAATAATGAGCAGTTCTTC. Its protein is CASSLGNNEQFF.

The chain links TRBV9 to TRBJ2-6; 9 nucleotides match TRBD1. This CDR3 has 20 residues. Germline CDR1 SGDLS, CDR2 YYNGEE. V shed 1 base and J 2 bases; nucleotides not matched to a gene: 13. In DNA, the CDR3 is TGTGCCAGCAGCGTATACGCTACCGGACAGGGGAGCCCTGGGGCCAACGTCCTGACTTTC. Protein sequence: CASSVYATGQGSPGANVLTF.

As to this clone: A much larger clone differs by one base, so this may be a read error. In DNA form, the CDR3 reads TGTGCCAGCAGCCAAGTGAATGAGCAGTTCTTC. It encodes CASSQVNEQFF. The chain joins TRBV5-3 to TRBJ2-1, with D unclear. TRBV5-3 is labeled an ORF, and its function is uncertain. Trimming shortened V by 8 bases and J by 7 bases, and 10 bases separated the two germline ends. The CDR3 loop spans 11 amino acids.

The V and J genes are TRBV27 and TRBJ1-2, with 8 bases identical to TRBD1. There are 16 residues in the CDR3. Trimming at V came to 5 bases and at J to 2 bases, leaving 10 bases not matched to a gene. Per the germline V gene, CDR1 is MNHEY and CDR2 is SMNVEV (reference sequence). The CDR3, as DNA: TGTGCCAGCAGTCCCAGGTTGGGACAGGCGAACTATGGCTACACCTTC. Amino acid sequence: CASSPRLGQANYGYTF.

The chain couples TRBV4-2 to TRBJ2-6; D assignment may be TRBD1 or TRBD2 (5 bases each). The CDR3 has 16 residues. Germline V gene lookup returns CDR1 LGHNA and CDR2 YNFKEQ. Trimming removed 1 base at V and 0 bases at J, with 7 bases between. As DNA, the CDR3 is TGTGCCAGCAGCCAAGGAGGGACCTCTGGGGCCAACGTCCTGACTTTC. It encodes CASSQGGTSGANVLTF.

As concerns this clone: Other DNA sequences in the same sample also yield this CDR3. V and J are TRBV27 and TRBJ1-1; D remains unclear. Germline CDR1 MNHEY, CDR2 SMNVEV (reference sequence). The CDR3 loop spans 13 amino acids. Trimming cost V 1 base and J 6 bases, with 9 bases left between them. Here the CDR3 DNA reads TGTGCCAGCAGTTTATTTGGAGGGTCTGAAGCTTTCTTT. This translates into CASSLFGGSEAFF.

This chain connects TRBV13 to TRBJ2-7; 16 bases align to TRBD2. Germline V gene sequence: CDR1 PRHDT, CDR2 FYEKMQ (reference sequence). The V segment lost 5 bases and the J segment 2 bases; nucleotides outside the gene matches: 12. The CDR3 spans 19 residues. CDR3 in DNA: TGTGCCAGCAGCACCGGGACTAGCGGGGGGGCTCAGGCTCCCTACGAGCAGTACTTC. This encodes CASSTGTSGGAQAPYEQYF.

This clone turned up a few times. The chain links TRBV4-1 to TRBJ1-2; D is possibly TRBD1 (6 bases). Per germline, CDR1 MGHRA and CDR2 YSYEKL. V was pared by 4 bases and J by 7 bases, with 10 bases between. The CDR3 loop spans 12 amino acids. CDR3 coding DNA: TGCGCCAGCAGCCCCACAGGGTTTGGCTACACCTTC. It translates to CASSPTGFGYTF.